The 20 T cell receptor beta chains below come from one sample, sequenced in a study of blood T cell repertoires in COVID-19. The method was immunoSEQ multiplex PCR; TCRdb's version includes in-frame clones alone and lacks a portion of them. The profile shows approximately 330,000 clones, 70% to 90% of them singletons. Sequencing was done on a sample of peripheral blood. These receptors were collected from a woman in her fifties or sixties with active or convalescent COVID-19.

The chain combines TRBV27 with TRBJ2-1, with D tentatively TRBD2 (5 bases). This CDR3 contains 16 residues. The V gene lost 3 bases and the J gene lost 2 bases, with 14 bases spanning the gap. Germline V lookup: CDR1 MNHEY, CDR2 SMNVEV (reference sequence). The CDR3 reads CASSLVSLAAYNEQFF. CDR3 bases: TGTGCCAGCAGTTTGGTTAGCCTAGCAGCCTACAATGAGCAGTTCTTC.

This clone was counted only a few times. Other DNA sequences within the sample encode an identical CDR3. The chain carries TRBV5-4 and TRBJ2-7, with 7 bases fitting TRBD1. In germline, CDR1 is SGHNT, CDR2 YYREEE (reference sequence). The CDR3 covers 13 residues. V gave up 4 bases and J gave up 3 bases; unmatched junction bases: 4. The CDR3 DNA reads as TGTGCCAGCAGCCTAACAGGGGACTACGAGCAGTACTTC. Its protein product is CASSLTGDYEQYF.

V is TRBV5-1 and J is TRBJ2-3; D unresolved. Germline assignment: CDR1 SGHRS and CDR2 YFSETQ. CDR3 size: 16 residues. V was trimmed by 5 bases and J by 2 bases, leaving 18 bases between them. The CDR3 region has the DNA TGCGCCAGCAGTTCGATTGGCGGAGCCCTCACAGATACGCAGTATTTT. Its protein is CASSSIGGALTDTQYF.

V is TRBV29-1 and J is TRBJ2-2; 7 bases align to TRBD1. V shed 6 bases and J 5 bases; nucleotides not matched to a gene: 3. The germline V gene has CDR1 SQVTM and CDR2 ANQGSEA. The CDR3 consists of 12 residues. CDR3 residues: CSVSTGTGELFF. As DNA, the CDR3 is TGCAGCGTCTCGACAGGGACCGGGGAGCTGTTTTTT.

The V and J genes are TRBV30 and TRBJ2-1; perhaps TRBD2 as D (6 bases). V was shortened by 3 bases and J by 4 bases, with 22 bases between the two germline ends. Germline CDR1 and CDR2: GTSNPN and SVGIG (reference sequence). The CDR3 loop spans 17 amino acids. The CDR3 DNA reads as TGTGCCTGGAGGGAGCCGGTAACCGGGACTCGATACAATGAGCAGTTCTTC. It yields the protein CAWREPVTGTRYNEQFF. Filled out from reference TRBV30 and TRBJ2-1, the complete variable domain reads SQTIHQWPATLVQPVGSPLSLECTVEGTSNPNLYWYRQAAGRGLQLLFYSVGIGQISSEVPQNLSASRPQDRQFILSSKKLLLSDSGFYLCAWREPVTGTRYNEQFFGPGTRLTVL.

The chain uses TRBV25-1 and TRBJ2-2; D is unclear. V lost 3 bases, J lost 6 bases, and 8 bases lay in between. The CDR3 covers 13 residues. From germline, CDR1 is MGHDK and CDR2 SYGVNS. CDR3 sequence reads: CASSDVRSGELFF. DNA for the CDR3: TGTGCCAGCAGTGATGTCCGTTCCGGGGAGCTGTTTTTT.

The V call is TRBV18, the J call TRBJ2-1; D is possibly TRBD1 (6 bases). The germline V gene has CDR1 KGHSH and CDR2 LQKENI. V lost 2 bases to trimming and J lost 8 bases, with 16 bases between them. The CDR3 loop spans 15 amino acids. CDR3 DNA: TGTGCCAGCTCACCAACAGGGCTGATAGGGGATGAGCAGTTCTTC. Amino acids: CASSPTGLIGDEQFF.

The chain recombines TRBV19 with TRBJ2-7; possible D gene TRBD2, 6 bases. Trimming cost V 4 bases and J 3 bases, with 13 bases left between them. The CDR3 covers 14 residues. Germline lookup yields CDR1 LNHDA and CDR2 SQIVND (reference sequence). The DNA of the CDR3 is TGTGCCAGTAGTAGGGAGGAGCCCCTCTACGAGCAGTACTTC. Translated, it gives CASSREEPLYEQYF.

The V call is TRBV7-9, the J call TRBJ1-2, with TRBD1 matching 10 bases. V trimming: 4 bases; J trimming: 6 bases; junction bases outside the gene matches: 20. The CDR3 loop spans 19 amino acids. The germline V gene has CDR1 SEHNR and CDR2 FQNEAQ (reference sequence). CDR3 protein: CASSSRLMPRDRGLNGYTF. The CDR3 DNA reads TGTGCCAGCAGCTCTCGTCTCATGCCCCGGGACAGGGGACTGAATGGCTACACCTTC.

DNA of the CDR3: TGTGCCAGCAGTTTATTACCGGACAGCTATGGCTACACCTTC. Translated, it gives CASSLLPDSYGYTF. This rearrangement joins TRBV27 to TRBJ1-2; D might be TRBD1 (6 bases). Germline loops: CDR1 MNHEY, CDR2 SMNVEV (reference sequence). The CDR3 spans 14 residues. V was pared by 1 base and J by 4 bases, with 10 bases between.

The chain combines TRBV11-2 with TRBJ2-2, with 8 bases that match TRBD2. The trim removed 8 bases at V and 6 bases at J, leaving 14 bases unmatched. This CDR3 is built from 16 residues. The germline gives CDR1 SGHAT, CDR2 FQNNGV. The CDR3 here is CASRHNGREVSGELFF. As DNA, the CDR3 is TGTGCCAGCCGACATAACGGGCGGGAGGTCTCCGGGGAGCTGTTTTTT. Using reference TRBV11-2 and TRBJ2-2 for the parts outside the CDR3, the full variable domain is EAGVAQSPRYKIIEKRQSVAFWCNPISGHATLYWYQQILGQGPKLLIQFQNNGVVDDSQLPKDRFSAERLKGVDSTLKIQPAKLEDSAVYLCASRHNGREVSGELFFGEGSRLTVL.

The chain joins TRBV30 to TRBJ2-3; 7 bases map to TRBD1. This CDR3 region has 13 residues. Germline CDR1 GTSNPN, CDR2 SVGIG (reference sequence). The DNA for the CDR3 is TGTGCACTAGGACAGGAGACCACAGATACGCAGTATTTT. This encodes CALGQETTDTQYF.

This chain links TRBV29-1 with TRBJ2-7, with 8 bases fitting TRBD1. V was pared by 6 bases and J by 0 bases, with 10 bases of the junction left unmatched. The germline V gene has CDR1 SQVTM and CDR2 ANQGSEA. There are 15 residues in the CDR3. The CDR3, as DNA: TGCAGCGTAGCACGGACAGGGTGGAGCTCCTACGAGCAGTACTTC. It yields the protein CSVARTGWSSYEQYF.

The chain links TRBV5-1 to TRBJ2-7, with TRBD2 identical over 9 bases. J lost 4 bases, V lost 1 base, and 6 bases had no gene match. CDR3 size: 15 residues. The germline CDR1 and CDR2 sequences are SGHRS and YFSETQ. CDR3 in DNA: TGCGCCAGCAGCTTGATTGGCGGGGGGGATTACGAGCAGTACTTC. The encoded protein is CASSLIGGGDYEQYF. Using reference TRBV5-1 and TRBJ2-7 for the parts outside the CDR3, the full variable domain is KAGVTQTPRYLIKTRGQQVTLSCSPISGHRSVSWYQQTPGQGLQFLFEYFSETQRNKGNFPGRFSGRQFSNSRSEMNVSTLELGDSALYLCASSLIGGGDYEQYFGPGTRLTVT.

The rearrangement uses TRBV6-2 or TRBV6-3 and TRBJ2-1; D unresolved. The CDR3 is made up of 14 amino acids. The V end was cut by 3 bases, the J end by 5 bases, with 11 bases between. The germline CDR1 and CDR2 sequences are MNHEY and SVGEGT. The CDR3 DNA follows: TGTGCCAGCAGTTATGGAGAAAAACACAATGAGCAGTTCTTC. Its translation is CASSYGEKHNEQFF.

This clone was observed once. The rearrangement links TRBV19 to TRBJ1-1; TRBD1 matches 7 bases. The J segment lost 6 bases and the V segment lost 1 base, leaving 11 bases of the junction unmatched. This CDR3 has 16 residues. Germline-derived CDR1 and CDR2 are LNHDA and SQIVND (reference sequence). The chain's CDR3 is CASSIAPTGVNAEAFF. DNA of the CDR3: TGTGCCAGTAGTATAGCCCCAACAGGGGTCAACGCTGAAGCTTTCTTT.

This sequence joins TRBV1 and TRBJ2-1; TRBD2 is the table's D call, not checked against the DNA. TRBV1 is flagged as a pseudogene. The CDR3 spans 16 residues. The CDR3 DNA follows: TGCACCAGCAGCCAAGATAGCCCAGCACCGAGGAATGAGCAGTTCTTC. Protein: CTSSQDSPAPRNEQFF.

This chain links TRBV19 with TRBJ2-1, with D unclear. V was pared by 4 bases and J by 15 bases, with 19 bases between. The CDR3 length is 13 residues. The V gene's germline CDR1 is LNHDA and CDR2 SQIVND (reference sequence). The CDR3 DNA sequence: TGTGCCAGTAGTACAACGCACTACTACACGTTGTTCTTC. It codes for CASSTTHYYTLFF.

V usage is TRBV19 and J usage is TRBJ1-5, with 9 bases fitting TRBD1. The CDR3 is 15 residues long. With 2 bases clipped from V and 9 bases from J, the junction kept 8 bases outside the gene matches. Germline values: CDR1 LNHDA, CDR2 SQIVND (reference sequence). This CDR3 reads CASSIIQGAQWPQHF. DNA for the CDR3: TGTGCCAGTAGTATAATACAGGGGGCCCAGTGGCCCCAGCATTTT.

The rearrangement joins TRBV30 to TRBJ1-4, with D uncertain. Germline V gene data show CDR1 as GTSNPN and CDR2 as SVGIG (reference sequence). Trimming took 0 bases from V and 8 from J, leaving 16 bases between them. This CDR3 region has 15 residues. DNA for the CDR3: TGTGCCTGGAGTGTACTGGCAGCCCGGGAGGAAAAACTGTTTTTT. Translated: CAWSVLAAREEKLFF.